Below, one T cell receptor (beta chain) is given with its context. TRAV and TRBV primers primed cDNA for both TCRalpha and TCRbeta. TCRs were put through approximately 20 PCR cycles of amplification with Phusion. A constant-region primer and the V-primer adapter served as the primer pair. mRNA that had been isolated underwent amplification through in vitro transcription. TCRdb re-derived calls from the reads in MiXCR, one entry per CDR3 protein. The sample carries 65,000 to 100,000 distinct CDR3 sequences, over 15% recorded once. Time point meaning: before trial treatment. This specimen belongs to a study of low-dose radiotherapy and immunotherapy resistance in tumors. Turning to the study itself: On an every-two-weeks schedule, patients received intravenous nivolumab 240 mg, along with ipilimumab 1 mg/kg every six weeks.

Losses at the gene ends were 5 bases for V and 4 bases for J; bases not matched to a gene: 8. The CDR3 is 15 amino acids. Germline CDR1 reads MNHEY; CDR2 reads SMNVEV (reference sequence). This chain uses TRBV27 with TRBJ2-5; 9 bases fit TRBD1. This TCR was sampled from a male donor with prostate cancer. The starting material was PBMCs, obtained before treatment. This chain's CDR3 is CASSLNRDRVETQYF. As DNA, the CDR3 is TGTGCCAGCAGTCTAAACCGGGACAGGGTAGAGACCCAGTACTTC.